Listed below are T cell receptor beta chains from one sample, sequenced in a study of blood T cell repertoires in COVID-19. Assay: immunoSEQ multiplex PCR; the TCRdb copy retains only in-frame clones and omits some. The sample includes hundreds of thousands of clones, about nine tenths of them seen just once. The sequencing sample was made of peripheral blood. The receptors come from a woman between 25 and 40 years old with active or convalescent COVID-19. The CDR3 runs from the conserved cysteine through the conserved F or W. Each record gives: D gene, CDR3 length, clone size, J gene, V gene, CDR3 DNA, CDR3 protein. D genes are given only for firm matches. For some rows the clone size is stated as once, few or many, or as a class when expanded; others skip it.

>TRBD1|15|once|TRBJ1-2|TRBV5-5
TGTGCCAGCAGCCCCCAGGGGGGTCTGGGTGATGGCTACACCTTC
CASSPQGGLGDGYTF
>TRBD1|14|NA|TRBJ1-5|TRBV7-2
TGTGCCAGCAGCTTCGACAGGGGGGATCAGCCCCAGCATTTT
CASSFDRGDQPQHF
>TRBD1|14|NA|TRBJ1-5|TRBV29-1
TGCAGCGTTGCGACAGGGACGGGCTATCAGCCCCAGCATTTT
CSVATGTGYQPQHF
>TRBD1|16|NA|TRBJ1-2|TRBV6-5
TGTGCCAGCAGTTACTACGGACAGGACCGTAGCTATGGCTACACCTTC
CASSYYGQDRSYGYTF
>NA|13|NA|TRBJ1-1|TRBV30
TGTGCCTGGAGAAGGGCGGGCCCCACTGAAGCTTTCTTT
CAWRRAGPTEAFF
>TRBD2|18|NA|TRBJ2-6|TRBV29-1
TGCAGCGTTGAAGATCCACTAGCGGGCCTCTCTGGGGCCAACGTCCTGACTTTC
CSVEDPLAGLSGANVLTF
>NA|14|NA|TRBJ1-4|TRBV3-1/TRBV3-2
TGTGCCAGCAGAGAACAGGGAAGAGGCGAAAAACTGTTTTTT
CASREQGRGEKLFF
>NA|15|NA|TRBJ1-1|TRBV11-2
TGTGCCAGCAGCTTAGAATACGGGGGTAACACTGAAGCTTTCTTT
CASSLEYGGNTEAFF
>NA|13|NA|TRBJ1-1|TRBV27
TGTGCCAGCACCAAATTCCAGGGCACTGAAGCTTTCTTT
CASTKFQGTEAFF
>TRBD1|19|NA|TRBJ1-5|TRBV4-1
TGCGCCAGCAGCCGTTACTTCGCCGGGACAGGGGAGGGGAGTCAGCCCCAGCATTTT
CASSRYFAGTGEGSQPQHF
>TRBD1|16|NA|TRBJ1-1|TRBV19
TGTGCCAGTAGTTTATATCTGGGACAGGGCGGCACTGAAGCTTTCTTT
CASSLYLGQGGTEAFF
>TRBD2|15|NA|TRBJ2-5|TRBV7-9
TGTGCCAGCAGCTCCCCGAGCGGGGGCGGAGAGACCCAGTACTTC
CASSSPSGGGETQYF
>TRBD1|16|NA|TRBJ1-4|TRBV9
TGTGCCAGCAGCGCGTTGGGACAGTCAACTAATGAAAAACTGTTTTTT
CASSALGQSTNEKLFF
>NA|12|NA|TRBJ1-2|TRBV29-1
TGCAGCGTTGCAGACAGGTCATATGGCTACACCTTC
CSVADRSYGYTF
>NA|16|NA|TRBJ1-5|TRBV7-8
TGTGCCAGCAGCTTGGTCCAGGGCGAAGGCAATCAGCCCCAGCATTTT
CASSLVQGEGNQPQHF
>NA|15|NA|TRBJ2-2|TRBV4-1
TGCGCCAGCAGCCAAGACAGGGGCGGACCCGGGGAGCTGTTTTTT
CASSQDRGGPGELFF
>TRBD2|19|NA|TRBJ2-4|TRBV4-2
TGTGCCAGCAGCCAAGTCGCTAGCGGGGGGACCAAAGCCAAAAACATTCAGTACTTC
CASSQVASGGTKAKNIQYF
>NA|14|NA|TRBJ1-6|TRBV9
TGTGCCAGCAGCGTAGTTTCAGGGAATTCACCCCTCCACTTT
CASSVVSGNSPLHF
>TRBD1|15|NA|TRBJ2-5|TRBV24-1
TGTGCCACCAGTGATCCCGACAGGGGTGGCGAGACCCAGTACTTC
CATSDPDRGGETQYF
>TRBD1|16|NA|TRBJ1-3|TRBV19
TGTGCCAGTACTCCGGGACAGGCTTTCTCTGGAAACACCATATATTTT
CASTPGQAFSGNTIYF
>NA|14|NA|TRBJ1-2|TRBV2
TGTGCCAGCAGTGCAGGGGAGGGGAACTATGGCTACACCTTC
CASSAGEGNYGYTF
>TRBD2|16|NA|TRBJ2-3|TRBV27
TGTGCCAGCAGTCCTGTAGCGGGGGGGAGCACAGATACGCAGTATTTT
CASSPVAGGSTDTQYF
>TRBD1|15|NA|TRBJ2-7|TRBV18
TGTGCCAGCTCACCAGGGGGACAGACCTACTACGAGCAGTACTTC
CASSPGGQTYYEQYF
>TRBD1|15|NA|TRBJ1-1|TRBV9
TGTGCCAGCAGCGTAGAGGGACAGGGATACACTGAAGCTTTCTTT
CASSVEGQGYTEAFF
>NA|14|NA|TRBJ1-1|TRBV10-3
TGTGCCATCAGTGGGGCGGGGGGAGGCACTGAAGCTTTCTTT
CAISGAGGGTEAFF
>NA|15|NA|TRBJ2-7|TRBV7-2
TGTGCCAGCAGCCTTTTTACGGGAGTGGCCTACGAGCAGTACTTC
CASSLFTGVAYEQYF
>TRBD1|15|NA|TRBJ1-1|TRBV7-9
TGTGCCAGCAGCTTAGGGGGACAGGGGCGGACTGAAGCTTTCTTT
CASSLGGQGRTEAFF
>TRBD1|15|NA|TRBJ1-2|TRBV6-6
TGTGCCAGCACAAGGACAGGGGGGGTCGGCTATGGCTACACCTTC
CASTRTGGVGYGYTF
>TRBD1|19|NA|TRBJ2-6|TRBV10-3
TGTGCCATCAGTACACAATCCGGGACAGTGTTCTCTGGGGCCAACGTCCTGACTTTC
CAISTQSGTVFSGANVLTF
>NA|15|NA|TRBJ1-5|TRBV6-1
TGTGCCAGCAGTGAGGGCAGATATAGCAATCAGCCCCAGCATTTT
CASSEGRYSNQPQHF
>NA|13|NA|TRBJ2-7|TRBV11-2
TGTGCCAGCAGCTTAGCTCCCGGGTGGGAGCAGTACTTC
CASSLAPGWEQYF
>TRBD1|15|NA|TRBJ1-2|TRBV5-1
TGCGCCAGCAGCTGGGACAGGGGGCTCGGCTATGGCTACACCTTC
CASSWDRGLGYGYTF